Sequencing of this T cell receptor beta chain was carried out in a study of blood T cell repertoires in COVID-19. The CDR3 runs 13 residues. The V gene lost 6 bases and the J gene lost 1 base, with 9 bases spanning the gap. Only in-frame clones appear in the TCRdb table, and some are missing; sequencing was by immunoSEQ multiplex PCR. This table has roughly 250,000 clones, approximately 84% appearing once. The V call is TRBV12-3 or TRBV12-4, the J call TRBJ1-1, with D maybe TRBD1 (5 bases). This TCR came from a woman in her forties with acute COVID-19. Input material: PBMCs or T cells enriched from blood (not recorded which). The CDR3 loop reads CASRLQENTEAFF. The CDR3 nucleotides are TGTGCCAGCAGATTACAGGAGAACACTGAAGCTTTCTTT.